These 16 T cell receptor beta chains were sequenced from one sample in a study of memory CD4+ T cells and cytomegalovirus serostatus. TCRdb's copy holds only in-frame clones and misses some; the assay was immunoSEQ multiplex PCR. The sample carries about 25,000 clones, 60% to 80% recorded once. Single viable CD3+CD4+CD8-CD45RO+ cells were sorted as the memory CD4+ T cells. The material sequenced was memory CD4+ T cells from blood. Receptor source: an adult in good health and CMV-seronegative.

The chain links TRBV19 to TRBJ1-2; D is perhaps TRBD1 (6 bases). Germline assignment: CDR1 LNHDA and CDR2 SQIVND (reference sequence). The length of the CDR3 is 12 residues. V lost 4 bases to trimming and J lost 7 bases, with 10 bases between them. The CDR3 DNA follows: TGTGCCAGTAGTACCTCAGGGGTTGGCTACACCTTC. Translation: CASSTSGVGYTF.

This chain's CDR3 is CATSTTQGVSYEQYF. In DNA, the CDR3 is TGTGCCACCAGCACTACGCAGGGGGTCTCCTACGAGCAGTACTTC. J is TRBJ2-7 and V is TRBV15; 7 bases are shared with TRBD1. With V trimmed by 4 bases and J by 0 bases, 6 bases remained unmatched. CDR1 and CDR2 from the germline V gene are LNHNV and YYDKDF (reference sequence). CDR3 length: 15 residues.

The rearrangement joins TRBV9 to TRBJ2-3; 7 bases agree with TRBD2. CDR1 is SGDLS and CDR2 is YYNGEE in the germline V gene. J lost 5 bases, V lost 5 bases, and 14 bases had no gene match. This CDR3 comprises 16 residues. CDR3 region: CASSGGTINSQDTQYF. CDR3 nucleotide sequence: TGTGCCAGCAGTGGAGGGACTATCAATTCGCAAGATACGCAGTATTTT.

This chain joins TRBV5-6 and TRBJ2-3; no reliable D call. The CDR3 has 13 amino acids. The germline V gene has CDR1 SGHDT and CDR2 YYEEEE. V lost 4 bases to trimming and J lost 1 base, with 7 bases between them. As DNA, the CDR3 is TGTGCCAGCAGCCTGGACGGCACAGATACGCAGTATTTT. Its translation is CASSLDGTDTQYF.

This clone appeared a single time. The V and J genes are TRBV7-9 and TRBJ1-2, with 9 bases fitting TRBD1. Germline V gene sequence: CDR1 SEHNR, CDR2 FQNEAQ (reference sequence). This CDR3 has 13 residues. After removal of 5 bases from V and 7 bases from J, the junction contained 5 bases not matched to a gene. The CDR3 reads CASSRVQGAGYTF. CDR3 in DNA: TGTGCCAGCAGCCGAGTACAGGGGGCTGGCTACACCTTC.

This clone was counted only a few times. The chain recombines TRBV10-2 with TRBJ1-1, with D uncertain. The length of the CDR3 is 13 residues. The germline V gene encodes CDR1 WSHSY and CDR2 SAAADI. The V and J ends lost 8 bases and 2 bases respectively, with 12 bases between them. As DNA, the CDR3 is TGCGCCAGCGCCCGGGAGCTTAACACTGAAGCTTTCTTT. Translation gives CASARELNTEAFF.

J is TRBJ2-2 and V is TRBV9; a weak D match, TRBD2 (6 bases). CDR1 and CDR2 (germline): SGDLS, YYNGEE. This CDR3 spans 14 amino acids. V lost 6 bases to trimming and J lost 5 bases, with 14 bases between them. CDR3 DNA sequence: TGTGCCAGCACCGCGGGACTTGAGACCGGGGAGCTGTTTTTT. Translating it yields CASTAGLETGELFF.

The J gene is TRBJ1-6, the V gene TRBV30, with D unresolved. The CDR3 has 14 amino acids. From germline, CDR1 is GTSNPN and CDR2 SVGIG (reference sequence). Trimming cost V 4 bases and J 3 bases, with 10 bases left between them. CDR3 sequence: CAWTTGNYNSPLHF. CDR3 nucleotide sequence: TGTGCCTGGACCACCGGGAACTATAATTCACCCCTCCACTTT.

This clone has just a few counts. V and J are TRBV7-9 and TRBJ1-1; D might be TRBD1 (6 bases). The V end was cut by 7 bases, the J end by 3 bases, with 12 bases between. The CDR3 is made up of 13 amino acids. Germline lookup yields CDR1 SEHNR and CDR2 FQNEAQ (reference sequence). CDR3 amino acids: CASTRDTYTEAFF. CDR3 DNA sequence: TGTGCCAGCACCCGGGACACGTACACTGAAGCTTTCTTT.

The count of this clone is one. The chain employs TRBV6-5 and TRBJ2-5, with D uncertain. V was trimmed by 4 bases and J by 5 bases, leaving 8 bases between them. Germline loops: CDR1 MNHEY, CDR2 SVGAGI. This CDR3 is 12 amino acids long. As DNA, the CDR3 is TGTGCCAGCAGTTCTCACACGGAGACCCAGTACTTC. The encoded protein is CASSSHTETQYF.

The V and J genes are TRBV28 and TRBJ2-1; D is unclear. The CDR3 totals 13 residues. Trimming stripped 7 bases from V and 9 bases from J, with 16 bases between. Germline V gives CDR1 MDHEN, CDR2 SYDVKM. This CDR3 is CASTPYYTAEQFF. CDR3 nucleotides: TGTGCCAGCACCCCTTATTATACCGCTGAGCAGTTCTTC.

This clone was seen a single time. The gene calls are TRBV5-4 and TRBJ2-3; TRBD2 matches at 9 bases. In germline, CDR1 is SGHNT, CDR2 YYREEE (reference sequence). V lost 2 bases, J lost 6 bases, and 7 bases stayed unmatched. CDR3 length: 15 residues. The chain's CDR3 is CASSFSGSPQDTQYF. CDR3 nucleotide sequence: TGTGCCAGCAGCTTTAGCGGGAGTCCCCAGGATACGCAGTATTTT.

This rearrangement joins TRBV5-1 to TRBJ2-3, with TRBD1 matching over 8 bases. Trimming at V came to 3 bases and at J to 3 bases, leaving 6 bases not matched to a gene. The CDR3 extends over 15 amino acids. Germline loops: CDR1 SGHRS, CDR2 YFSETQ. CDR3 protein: CASSSTGVGTDTQYF. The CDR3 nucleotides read TGCGCCAGCAGCTCGACAGGGGTAGGGACAGATACGCAGTATTTT. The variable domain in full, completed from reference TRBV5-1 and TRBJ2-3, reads KAGVTQTPRYLIKTRGQQVTLSCSPISGHRSVSWYQQTPGQGLQFLFEYFSETQRNKGNFPGRFSGRQFSNSRSEMNVSTLELGDSALYLCASSSTGVGTDTQYFGPGTRLTVL.

CDR3 coding DNA: TGCGCCAGCAGCTTGGTCACCTTGGGGGAGCAGTACTTC. This encodes CASSLVTLGEQYF. The J gene is TRBJ2-7, the V gene TRBV5-1; D remains unclear. Trimming took off 0 bases at V and 7 bases at J, with 11 bases between the two ends. This CDR3 has 13 amino acids. Germline V lookup: CDR1 SGHRS, CDR2 YFSETQ.

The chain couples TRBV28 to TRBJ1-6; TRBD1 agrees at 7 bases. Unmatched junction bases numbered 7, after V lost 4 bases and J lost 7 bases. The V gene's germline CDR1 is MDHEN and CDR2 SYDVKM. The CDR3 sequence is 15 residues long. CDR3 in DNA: TGTGCCAGCAGTTCAGGGGGAGACATGAATTCACCCCTCCACTTT. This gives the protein CASSSGGDMNSPLHF.

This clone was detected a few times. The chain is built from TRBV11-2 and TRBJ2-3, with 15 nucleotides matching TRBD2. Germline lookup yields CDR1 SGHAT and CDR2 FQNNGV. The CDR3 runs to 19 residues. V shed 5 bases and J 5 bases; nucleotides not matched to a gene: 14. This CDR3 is CASSPRTSGRAERIDTQYF. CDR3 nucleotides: TGTGCCAGCAGCCCGCGGACTAGCGGGAGGGCCGAGCGTATAGATACGCAGTATTTT.